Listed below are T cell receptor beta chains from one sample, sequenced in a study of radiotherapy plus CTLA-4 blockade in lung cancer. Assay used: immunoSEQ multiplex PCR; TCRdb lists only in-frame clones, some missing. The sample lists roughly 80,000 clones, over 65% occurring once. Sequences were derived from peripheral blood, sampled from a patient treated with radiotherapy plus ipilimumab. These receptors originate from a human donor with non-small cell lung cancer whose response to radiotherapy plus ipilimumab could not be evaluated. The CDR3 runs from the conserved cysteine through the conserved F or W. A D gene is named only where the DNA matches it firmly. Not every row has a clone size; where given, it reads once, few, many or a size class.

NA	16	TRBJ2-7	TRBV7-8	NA	TGTGCCAGCAGCCCTCTAGACCTCGACAGGAGTTACGAGCAGTACTTC	CASSPLDLDRSYEQYF
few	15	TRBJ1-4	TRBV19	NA	TGTGCCAGTACCCCGTTTGGTGCGGCCTCCGAAAAACTGTTTTTT	CASTPFGAASEKLFF
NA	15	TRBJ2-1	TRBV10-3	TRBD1	TGTGCCATCAGTGGGCCAGGGGGACCCTACAATGAGCAGTTCTTC	CAISGPGGPYNEQFF
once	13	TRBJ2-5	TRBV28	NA	TGTGCCAGCAGTCGACCAGGGTGGGAGACCCAGTACTTC	CASSRPGWETQYF
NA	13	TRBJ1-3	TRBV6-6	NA	TGTGCCAGCACAGGGGAACCTGGAAACACCATATATTTT	CASTGEPGNTIYF
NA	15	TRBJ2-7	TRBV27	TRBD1	TGTGCCAGCAGTCCCCTTATACAGGGGGCAAACGAGCAGTACTTC	CASSPLIQGANEQYF
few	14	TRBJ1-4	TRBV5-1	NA	TGCGCCAGCAGCGATGGCACAGAGGGAGAAAAACTGTTTTTT	CASSDGTEGEKLFF
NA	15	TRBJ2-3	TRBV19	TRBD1	TGTGCCAGTAGTTCTGGACAGGGGGCTTCAGATACGCAGTATTTT	CASSSGQGASDTQYF
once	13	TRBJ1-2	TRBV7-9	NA	TGTGCCAGCAGCTTAGGGACAGCCTATGGCTACACCTTC	CASSLGTAYGYTF
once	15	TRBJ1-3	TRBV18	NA	TGTGCCAGCTCGGCAGGGGTGGATAGTGGAAACACCATATATTTT	CASSAGVDSGNTIYF
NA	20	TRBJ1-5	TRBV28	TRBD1	TGTGCCAGCAGTTTCAAGGTTGGGGACAGGGGGCTCGGTAGCAATCAGCCCCAGCATTTT	CASSFKVGDRGLGSNQPQHF
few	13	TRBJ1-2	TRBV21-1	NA	TGTGCCAGCAGATACAGGATTAACTATGGCTACACCTTC	CASRYRINYGYTF
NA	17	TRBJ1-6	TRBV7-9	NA	TGTGCCAGCAGCTCCCCGGGGGGTAGCTCCTATAATTCACCCCTCCACTTT	CASSSPGGSSYNSPLHF
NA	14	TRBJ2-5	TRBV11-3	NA	TGTGCCAGCAGCTTAGATCCGGGAGCGGAGACCCAGTACTTC	CASSLDPGAETQYF
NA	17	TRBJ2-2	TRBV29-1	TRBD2	TGCAGCGGGTCACAGGGGGTACTAGCGGGAGCCACCGGGGAGCTGTTTTTT	CSGSQGVLAGATGELFF
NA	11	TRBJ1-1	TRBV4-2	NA	TGTGCCAGCATTACCGGCCCAGGAGCTTTCTTT	CASITGPGAFF
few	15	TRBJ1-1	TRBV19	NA	TGTGCCAGTAGTAAATACAGGGAGGGGAGGACTGAAGCTTTCTTT	CASSKYREGRTEAFF
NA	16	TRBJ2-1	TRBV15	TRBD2	TGTGCCACCAGCAGAGATCTGGCTAGCGGGGTCAATGAGCAGTTCTTC	CATSRDLASGVNEQFF
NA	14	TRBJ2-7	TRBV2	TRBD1	TGTGCCAGCAGTGACCCGGACAGGGTGGACGAGCAGTACTTC	CASSDPDRVDEQYF
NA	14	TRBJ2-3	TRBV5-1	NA	TGCGCCAGCAGCTTGGTCCCGTACACAGATACGCAGTATTTT	CASSLVPYTDTQYF
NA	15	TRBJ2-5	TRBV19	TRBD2	TGTGCCAGTAGTATGGGGGCGGGGGGCCGAGAGACCCAGTACTTC	CASSMGAGGRETQYF